This T cell receptor beta chain was sequenced in a study of T cell responses to AZD1222 COVID-19 vaccine. Of note for this clone: Antigen specificity is unknown.

The CDR3 is 18 residues long. Per the germline V gene, CDR1 is SGHTA and CDR2 is FQGTGA. V gave up 5 bases and J gave up 0 bases; unmatched junction bases: 7. The study's findings and limits: Possibly, clonal diversity was underestimated; donors were largely white British and included more females.

Some clones are missing from TCRdb's copy, which holds only in-frame ones; the method was immunoSEQ multiplex PCR. The profile covers 50,000 to 55,000 clones, with roughly 89% appearing a single time and approximately 2.4% taken by the ten largest. Timing groups of about 4 and about 12 weeks for second doses were pooled. The sequence came from an adult who received the AZD1222 COVID-19 vaccine. V usage is TRBV7-3 and J usage is TRBJ2-2; 12 nucleotides match TRBD2. The sequences come from peripheral blood, collected 28 days after the second AZD1222 dose. For the CDR3, the DNA is TGTGCCAGCAGCCCCCGAGGACTAGCGGGGACGAACACCGGGGAGCTGTTTTTT. Translated: CASSPRGLAGTNTGELFF.